A selection of T cell receptor beta chains follows, all from one sample in a study of circulating and synovial CD4+ cells in juvenile arthritis. This table comes from immunoSEQ multiplex PCR, and its TCRdb copy is limited to in-frame clones, with some not included. The data show 30,000 to 40,000 clones, nearly 95% seen once. Sequenced input: CD4+ T cells from blood. Receptors were obtained from a human donor with juvenile idiopathic arthritis. The CDR3 runs from the conserved cysteine through the conserved F or W. Fields, in order: CDR3 DNA, CDR3 protein, V gene, J gene, D gene. A D gene is named only where the DNA matches it firmly.

cdr3_nt: TGTGCCAGCTCATTTAATCAGGGGTCAGATACGCAGTATTTT
cdr3_aa: CASSFNQGSDTQYF
v_call: TRBV18
j_call: TRBJ2-3
d_call: .

cdr3_nt: TGTGCCAGCAGCGTGGCGGGGGCCGGTCAGCCCCAGCATTTT
cdr3_aa: CASSVAGAGQPQHF
v_call: TRBV7-2
j_call: TRBJ1-5
d_call: .

cdr3_nt: TGCGCCAGCAGTGAGTGGTACGGGGGTGGTTTGAACACTGAAGCTTTCTTT
cdr3_aa: CASSEWYGGGLNTEAFF
v_call: TRBV10-1
j_call: TRBJ1-1
d_call: .

cdr3_nt: TGTGCCAGCAGTTCAGGACAGGGGGCAGACACCGGGGAGCTGTTTTTT
cdr3_aa: CASSSGQGADTGELFF
v_call: TRBV28
j_call: TRBJ2-2
d_call: TRBD1

cdr3_nt: TGTGCCAGCAGTGAATCCTGGACAGGGGTTAATGAAAAACTGTTTTTT
cdr3_aa: CASSESWTGVNEKLFF
v_call: TRBV25-1
j_call: TRBJ1-4
d_call: TRBD1

cdr3_nt: TGTGCCAGCAGCTTAAGAACGGTTGCTCTTGGAAACACCATATATTTT
cdr3_aa: CASSLRTVALGNTIYF
v_call: TRBV7-9
j_call: TRBJ1-3
d_call: .

cdr3_nt: TGTGCCAGCAGCCAAGATCGGAGACAGGGGTTTGAAAAACTGTTTTTT
cdr3_aa: CASSQDRRQGFEKLFF
v_call: TRBV4-2
j_call: TRBJ1-4
d_call: TRBD1

cdr3_nt: TGTGCCAGCAAAGGGGGACAGGCCACTGAAGCTTTCTTT
cdr3_aa: CASKGGQATEAFF
v_call: TRBV28
j_call: TRBJ1-1
d_call: TRBD1

cdr3_nt: TGTGCCAGCAGCTTCGGCGCGGGAGATACGCAGTATTTT
cdr3_aa: CASSFGAGDTQYF
v_call: TRBV7-2
j_call: TRBJ2-3
d_call: .

cdr3_nt: TGCGCCAGCAGCCAAGATGCAGCGGGGGGGCTTTCGAATGAGCAGTTCTTC
cdr3_aa: CASSQDAAGGLSNEQFF
v_call: TRBV4-1
j_call: TRBJ2-1
d_call: TRBD2

cdr3_nt: TGCAGCGTTGTCGCGGCGGGCACAGATACGCAGTATTTT
cdr3_aa: CSVVAAGTDTQYF
v_call: TRBV29-1
j_call: TRBJ2-3
d_call: .

cdr3_nt: TGCGCCAGCAGCCAAGATCAAGCCTTCGGAAACACCATATATTTT
cdr3_aa: CASSQDQAFGNTIYF
v_call: TRBV4-3
j_call: TRBJ1-3
d_call: .

cdr3_nt: TGTGCCAGCAGTTTAGGGGACAGCCTCACCGGGGAGCTGTTTTTT
cdr3_aa: CASSLGDSLTGELFF
v_call: TRBV28
j_call: TRBJ2-2
d_call: TRBD1

cdr3_nt: TGTGCCAGCAGTCTCAAGACAGGGGCGGGGGGGGTCGAGCAGTACTTC
cdr3_aa: CASSLKTGAGGVEQYF
v_call: TRBV28
j_call: TRBJ2-7
d_call: .

cdr3_nt: TGCAGCGTTGAAAGAGCGAGCTCCTACAATGAGCAGTTCTTC
cdr3_aa: CSVERASSYNEQFF
v_call: TRBV29-1
j_call: TRBJ2-1
d_call: .

cdr3_nt: TGTGCCAGCAGCTTGGACAGGGATCTCTATACGCAGTATTTT
cdr3_aa: CASSLDRDLYTQYF
v_call: TRBV5-6
j_call: TRBJ2-3
d_call: .

cdr3_nt: TGTGCCAGCAGGGAAGTATCGGACATTCAGTACTTC
cdr3_aa: CASREVSDIQYF
v_call: TRBV2
j_call: TRBJ2-4
d_call: .

cdr3_nt: TGCGCCAGCAGCTTGAGTTGGGACAGCACTAACTATGGCTACACCTTC
cdr3_aa: CASSLSWDSTNYGYTF
v_call: TRBV5-1
j_call: TRBJ1-2
d_call: TRBD1

cdr3_nt: TGCGCCAGCAGCCAAGACCTAAGGACAGGGGGTTTAGATACGCAGTATTTT
cdr3_aa: CASSQDLRTGGLDTQYF
v_call: TRBV4-3
j_call: TRBJ2-3
d_call: TRBD1

cdr3_nt: TGTGCCAGCAGGTCCCGGGACAGGCCGTCTTTCTTT
cdr3_aa: CASRSRDRPSFF
v_call: TRBV28
j_call: TRBJ1-1
d_call: TRBD1

cdr3_nt: TGTGCCAGCAACCTCCTGGGGGGGGGCCAGGGGAATGAGCAGTTCTTC
cdr3_aa: CASNLLGGGQGNEQFF
v_call: TRBV2
j_call: TRBJ2-1
d_call: .

cdr3_nt: TGTGCCAGCAGCGTCCGTCCACTAACCAACAATGAGCAGTTCTTC
cdr3_aa: CASSVRPLTNNEQFF
v_call: TRBV9
j_call: TRBJ2-1
d_call: .

cdr3_nt: TGTGCCAGCAGCAAAGTCCAGGGGCGAAACTACGAGCAGTACTTC
cdr3_aa: CASSKVQGRNYEQYF
v_call: TRBV21-1
j_call: TRBJ2-7
d_call: .

cdr3_nt: TGTGCCAGCCTGTCCGGGACAGCTTGGAACACCGGGGAGCTGTTTTTT
cdr3_aa: CASLSGTAWNTGELFF
v_call: TRBV2
j_call: TRBJ2-2
d_call: TRBD1